This TCR beta chain was profiled in a study of blood T cell repertoires in COVID-19 (TCRdb year 2020). In the study overall: Samples covering the acute and convalescent phases of COVID-19 were provided by collaborators in the United States, Italy and Spain. The samples were drawn from the first 160 participants of the ongoing ImmuneRACE study and from more than 1,000 subjects provided by 6 global collaborators. The prospective study material was composed of cDNA or gDNA derived from T cells, B-cell-depleted T cells, or PBMCs. The dataset comprised deeply sampled blood TCRbeta repertoires from subjects exposed to, actively infected with, or recovered from COVID-19. Sample metadata almost always included a de-identified subject ID, COVID-19 status, age in years and sex. The repertoires were made available in a free public database intended to serve as a resource for research on the immune response to SARS-CoV-2. Where available, HLA class I and class II types were obtained from metadata supplied by the sample provider rather than from assay-based typing. Study-wide conclusions, independent of this receptor: The amount of clinical and demographic metadata varied by source and participant and was provided uncurated.

TCRbeta CDR3 regions were amplified from genomic DNA using the immunoSEQ Assay, a bias-controlled multiplex PCR. The paper's data handling went like this. Nucleated cell counts per sample were estimated from amplification of reference gene primers within the assay. Sequence reads were collapsed and filtered to measure the absolute abundance of every unique TCRbeta CDR3 rearrangement. For each sample, productive Simpson clonality was calculated as the square root of Simpson's diversity index across productive rearrangements. TCRdb mirrors the immuneACCESS table, restricted to in-frame sequences. Some clones are absent from its copies; in checked studies, under half trace to an unresolved V gene, and the reason for the others is unknown. V, J and clone size are those of that table, while D and trimming were read from the DNA. This sample gives about 100,000 clones in total; roughly 92% of them show up just once. The ten most abundant clones make up more than 5.5% of the sample.

Concerning this clone itself: Its antigen is currently not known. No per-base quality is available; no much larger clone lies one base away.

The CDR3 sequence holds 13 residues, the cysteine and phenylalanine included. Just CDR3 DNA is preserved here, 39 bases in frame from base 1. In the germline V gene, CDR1 corresponds to SGDLS and CDR2 to YYNGEE. V is reduced by 7 bases and J by 6 bases, leaving a spacing of 14 bases between them. Each collaborating institution followed its own protocols to collect whole blood in K2EDTA tubes. For TCRbeta analysis, collaborators shipped samples as frozen whole blood, isolated PBMCs, or DNA extracted from either of those sample types. The sample comprised peripheral blood. The rearrangement joined TRBV9 to TRBJ1-5; a tentative D match to TRBD1 spans 5 bases. The TCR sequence derives from a man between 65 and 85 years old with acute or convalescent COVID-19. The sequenced DNA: TGTGCCAGCGCGCAGGGTTTGCGTCAGCCCCAGCATTTT. This encodes CASAQGLRQPQHF.